This T cell receptor beta chain was sequenced during a study of cytomegalovirus exposure and HLA in healthy donors. Whole-study findings and limits: Some TCR beta chains (approximately 180 of them) were listed as cytomegalovirus-associated.

Sequencing used immunoSEQ multiplex PCR; TCRdb keeps in-frame clones, though not all of them. This sample has about 84,000 clones, with around 90% found just once. The CDR3 covers 12 residues. V was cut by 7 bases and J by 7 bases, with 11 bases left in between. Per the germline V gene, CDR1 is MNHEY and CDR2 is SVGAGI. Notes on this clone: Antigen: not known.

What was sequenced was PBMCs. The sequence came from a man aged 30-40 years in good health and CMV-seronegative. The chain has TRBV6-5 and TRBJ2-1; maybe TRBD2 (5 bases). In nucleotides, the CDR3 is TGTGCCAGCAACCCCCCGGGGAATGAGCAGTTCTTC. Residues: CASNPPGNEQFF.